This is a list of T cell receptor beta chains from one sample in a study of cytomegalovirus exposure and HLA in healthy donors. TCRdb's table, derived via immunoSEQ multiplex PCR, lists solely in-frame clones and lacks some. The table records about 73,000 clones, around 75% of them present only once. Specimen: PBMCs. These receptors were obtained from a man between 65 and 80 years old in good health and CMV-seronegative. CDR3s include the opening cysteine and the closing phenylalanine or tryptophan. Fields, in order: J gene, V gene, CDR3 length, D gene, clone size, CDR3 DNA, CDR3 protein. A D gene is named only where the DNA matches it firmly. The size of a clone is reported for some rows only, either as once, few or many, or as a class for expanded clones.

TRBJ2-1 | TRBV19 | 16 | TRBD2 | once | TGTGCCAGTACGACCGGGACTAGCGGGAAGGGGTATGAGCAGTTCTTC | CASTTGTSGKGYEQFF
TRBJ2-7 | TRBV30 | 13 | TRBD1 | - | TGTGCCTGGAGCGCCGGACAGGACTACGAGCAGTACTTC | CAWSAGQDYEQYF
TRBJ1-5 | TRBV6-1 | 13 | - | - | TGTGCCAGCAGTGCCGGGGGTCAGAAGCCCCAGCATTTT | CASSAGGQKPQHF
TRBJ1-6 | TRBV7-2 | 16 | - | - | TGTGCCAGCAGCTTAAGGGCAGGGAATGGCAATTCACCCCTCCACTTT | CASSLRAGNGNSPLHF
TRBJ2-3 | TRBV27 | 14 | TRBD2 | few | TGTGCCAGCAGTGGGGGACTACGCACAGATACGCAGTATTTT | CASSGGLRTDTQYF
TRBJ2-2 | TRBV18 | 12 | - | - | TGTGCCAGCTCACCCCTTCCCGGGGAGCTGTTTTTT | CASSPLPGELFF
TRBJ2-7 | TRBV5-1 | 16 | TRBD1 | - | TGCGCCAGCAGCTTGGCCGCCCGGACAGGGGTGGACGAGCAGTACTTC | CASSLAARTGVDEQYF
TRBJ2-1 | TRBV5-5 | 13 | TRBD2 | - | TGTGCCAGCCTGATTGGGACTAACAATGAGCAGTTCTTC | CASLIGTNNEQFF
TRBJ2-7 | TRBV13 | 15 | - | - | TGTGCCAGCAGCCGGGGGTCTCGAGGCTCCTACGAGCAGTACTTC | CASSRGSRGSYEQYF
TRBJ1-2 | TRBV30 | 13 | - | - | TGTGCCTGGAGTGTTTTACTTAACTATGGCTACACCTTC | CAWSVLLNYGYTF
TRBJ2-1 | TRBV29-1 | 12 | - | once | TGCAGCCTCTTGCAGGGGCACAATGAGCAGTTCTTC | CSLLQGHNEQFF
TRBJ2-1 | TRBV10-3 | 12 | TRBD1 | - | TGTGCCATTAGGACAGGGTCGGATGAGCAGTTCTTC | CAIRTGSDEQFF
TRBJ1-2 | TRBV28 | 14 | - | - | TGTGCCAGCAGTAACCAACAGGGAGCAGGCGGCTACACCTTC | CASSNQQGAGGYTF